This T cell receptor beta chain was observed in a study of CD8 T cells in ankylosing spondylitis. In TCRdb, the 5' RACE reads were re-called with MiXCR into one record per CDR3 protein. This table has about 200,000 distinct CDR3 sequences, over 10% appearing once. Germline V gene sequence: CDR1 LNHDA, CDR2 SQIVND (reference sequence). V shed 4 bases, J shed 6 bases, and the junction held 7 bases outside the gene matches. The CDR3 covers 16 residues. The rearrangement joins TRBV19 to TRBJ2-2; 11 bases map to TRBD1. This TCR was recovered from a male donor with ankylosing spondylitis or in good health (not recorded which). The sequencing input was blood, either unsorted or a sorted T cell fraction (not recorded which). The CDR3 sequence is CASSTSPDRGPGELFF. In nucleotides, the CDR3 is TGTGCCAGTAGTACGTCCCCGGACAGGGGGCCCGGGGAGCTGTTTTTT.